Shown below are 23 T cell receptor beta chains from a single sample sequenced in a study of human T cells and chemical hapten exposure (dated by TCRdb to about 2021). The sample's time point label, decoded: patch test 3, about 24 weeks after DPC sensitization. The meaning of the sample's treatment or condition label: therapeutic diphenylcyclopropenone sensitization with weekly scalp DPC. Libraries were made using RACE. The listed sequencing device is NextSeq 500. In-frame beta chains were kept once TCRdb had trimmed the public reads at Q25 with fastp and called clones with MiXCR. Every distinct CDR3 protein forms one entry, paired with its most common genes and DNA. The sample has 150,000 to 200,000 distinct CDR3 sequences on record, 25% to 35% of them singletons. In total, the top ten clones hold around 2.3% of the sample. The material was whole blood, obtained in connection with sensitization to the hapten diphenylcyclopropenone (DPC). The receptors stem from a woman under 30 with alopecia areata. Some clones in this sample may be carry-over from other donors' samples.

The J gene is TRBJ2-3, the V gene TRBV2; D not resolved. Trimming removed 1 base at V and 6 bases at J, with 8 bases between. CDR3 length: 13 amino acids. Germline V gives CDR1 SNHLY, CDR2 FYNNEI. The CDR3 region is CASSEVEADTQYF. CDR3 in DNA: TGTGCCAGCAGTGAAGTCGAGGCGGATACGCAGTATTTT.

The chain is built from TRBV11-2 and TRBJ2-1; 7 nucleotides align to TRBD2. The junction had 5 bases not matched to a gene; V was cut back by 4 bases and J by 2 bases. CDR1 SGHAT and CDR2 FQNNGV come from the germline V gene. The CDR3 has 15 residues. CDR3 coding DNA: TGTGCCAGCAGCTCTGGGGAGGGCCCCTACAATGAGCAGTTCTTC. Translated: CASSSGEGPYNEQFF.

This clonotype has more than one count but fewer than ten. The chain recombines TRBV11-2 with TRBJ2-1, with D possibly TRBD1 on 5 matching bases. Trimming removed 1 base at V and 7 bases at J, with 11 bases between. CDR3 length: 14 residues. Germline V gene sequence: CDR1 SGHAT, CDR2 FQNNGV. This chain's CDR3 is CASSLVDRKNEQFF. CDR3 coding DNA: TGTGCCAGCAGCTTAGTTGACAGAAAAAATGAGCAGTTCTTC. The whole variable domain, remainder taken from reference TRBV11-2 and TRBJ2-1, is EAGVAQSPRYKIIEKRQSVAFWCNPISGHATLYWYQQILGQGPKLLIQFQNNGVVDDSQLPKDRFSAERLKGVDSTLKIQPAKLEDSAVYLCASSLVDRKNEQFFGPGTRLTVL.

J is TRBJ1-1 and V is TRBV7-3, with D uncertain. Germline loops: CDR1 SGHTA, CDR2 FQGTGA. CDR3 length equals 12 residues. Trimming pared 1 base from V and 7 bases from J, leaving 7 bases between. CDR3 nucleotide sequence: TGTGCCAGCAGCTTAAGAGGTGGTGAAGCTTTCTTT. Translated: CASSLRGGEAFF.

This clonotype turned up a few times. This chain connects TRBV27 to TRBJ2-7, with TRBD1 identical over 8 bases. Looked up from germline, CDR1 is MNHEY and CDR2 is SMNVEV (reference sequence). This CDR3 is 14 amino acids long. J lost 7 bases, V lost 5 bases, and 10 bases had no gene match. CDR3 sequence: CASSHRTGTGEQYF. The CDR3 DNA sequence: TGTGCCAGCAGTCACCGGACAGGGACAGGAGAGCAGTACTTC.

This clonotype was observed a few times. The chain links TRBV7-2 to TRBJ1-1; TRBD1 matches 7 bases. Per germline, CDR1 SGHTA and CDR2 FQGNSA. The CDR3 is 15 amino acids. V gave up 5 bases and J gave up 0 bases; unmatched junction bases: 6. CDR3 in amino acids: CASSILRGMNTEAFF. Written as DNA, the CDR3 is TGTGCCAGCAGCATTCTCAGGGGGATGAACACTGAAGCTTTCTTT.

This clonotype was counted between two and nine times. This sequence joins TRBV29-1 and TRBJ1-1; no clear D gene. The V end was cut by 4 bases, the J end by 4 bases, with 16 bases between. The CDR3 has 14 residues. CDR1 SQVTM and CDR2 ANQGSEA come from the germline V gene. The CDR3 DNA follows: TGCAGCGTTGGGATTTCCCTCGGGAGCACTGAAGCTTTCTTT. It is translated as CSVGISLGSTEAFF.

The genes are TRBV10-3 and TRBJ2-2; TRBD2 aligns across 13 bases. The V gene end was trimmed by 7 bases and the J gene end by 0 bases; junction bases not matched to a gene: 5. The CDR3 has 17 amino acids. Germline-derived CDR1 and CDR2 are ENHRY and SYGVKD. The CDR3 bases are TGTGCCATCACTGGGACTAGCGGGATCGCGAACACCGGGGAGCTGTTTTTT. This codes for CAITGTSGIANTGELFF.

This clonotype was observed a few times. The chain has TRBV7-2 and TRBJ1-2; no reliable D call. The CDR3 totals 12 residues. V shed 1 base and J shed 8 bases, with 8 bases lying between them. Germline CDR1 and CDR2: SGHTA and FQGNSA. DNA of the CDR3: TGTGCCAGCAGCTTAGAGGTTGGCGGCTACACCTTC. Translated, it gives CASSLEVGGYTF. The whole variable domain, filled in from reference TRBV7-2 and TRBJ1-2, reads GAGVSQSPSNKVTEKGKDVELRCDPISGHTALYWYRQSLGQGLEFLIYFQGNSAPDKSGLPSDRFSAERTGGSVSTLTIQRTQQEDSAVYLCASSLEVGGYTFGSGTRLTVV.

This clonotype has only a few counts. The chain carries TRBV7-2 and TRBJ2-1, with 7 bases fitting TRBD2. J lost 8 bases, V lost 1 base, and 14 bases had no gene match. The CDR3 totals 17 residues. The germline gives CDR1 SGHTA, CDR2 FQGNSA. CDR3 sequence: CASSLVPAGYIGDEQFF. CDR3 bases: TGTGCCAGCAGCTTAGTTCCAGCGGGGTACATAGGGGATGAGCAGTTCTTC.

The J gene is TRBJ2-1, the V gene TRBV4-3, with D perhaps TRBD1 (5 bases). Germline V lookup: CDR1 LGHNA, CDR2 YSLEER. Trimming pared 1 base from V and 8 bases from J, leaving 9 bases between. The CDR3 runs 13 residues. The CDR3 DNA reads TGCGCCAGCAGCCAAGTTCCAGGGCATGAGCAGTTCTTC. It translates to CASSQVPGHEQFF.

This sequence joins TRBV20-1 and TRBJ2-7; D ambiguous. The CDR3 length is 11 residues. Germline V gene sequence: CDR1 DFQATT, CDR2 SNEGSKA (reference sequence). Deletions cut 5 bases from V and 12 bases from J, with 17 bases between. CDR3 sequence: CSALREVVGYF. The CDR3 DNA is TGCAGTGCTCTGCGTGAGGTTGTGGGGTACTTC.

This chain joins TRBV11-2 and TRBJ2-3; D is ambiguous. Trimming left V 0 bases short and J 2 bases short, with 12 bases between. Per germline, CDR1 SGHAT and CDR2 FQNNGV. The CDR3 extends over 16 amino acids. This chain's CDR3 is CASSLDRPIITDTQYF. The CDR3 nucleotides are TGTGCCAGCAGCTTAGACAGACCGATTATCACAGATACGCAGTATTTT.

This rearrangement joins TRBV4-3 to TRBJ1-2, with D uncertain. V lost 4 bases to trimming and J lost 6 bases, with 12 bases between them. The CDR3 totals 13 residues. Germline V gene data show CDR1 as LGHNA and CDR2 as YSLEER. The CDR3 sequence is CASSPLGRDGYTF. CDR3 DNA: TGCGCCAGCAGCCCCCTTGGTCGAGATGGCTACACCTTC.

J is TRBJ1-2 and V is TRBV7-3; 7 nucleotides match TRBD1. V was pared by 1 base and J by 5 bases, with 4 bases of the junction left unmatched. CDR3 length: 14 residues. Germline V gene lookup returns CDR1 SGHTA and CDR2 FQGTGA. The CDR3 region has the DNA TGTGCCAGCAGCTTAATGCCACAGGGGTATGGCTACACCTTC. As protein: CASSLMPQGYGYTF.

The chain joins TRBV7-2 to TRBJ1-2, with 7 bases aligning to TRBD1. The CDR3 is made up of 17 amino acids. Germline V lookup: CDR1 SGHTA, CDR2 FQGNSA. J gave up 4 bases and V 2 bases, and 13 bases lay outside the gene matches. For the CDR3, the DNA is TGTGCCAGCAGCTTAACGCGTTATAACAGGGGAGGCTATGGCTACACCTTC. Its translation: CASSLTRYNRGGYGYTF.

This clonotype was detected only a few times. The rearrangement uses TRBV29-1 and TRBJ2-1, with D hard to call. The CDR3 contains 15 residues. The V end was cut by 6 bases, the J end by 1 base, with 16 bases between. Germline values: CDR1 SQVTM, CDR2 ANQGSEA. The CDR3 DNA is TGCAGCGTAAAAAGTCTAGAAGGGTCCTACAATGAGCAGTTCTTC. Translating gives CSVKSLEGSYNEQFF.

This clonotype showed up just a few times. This chain joins TRBV27 and TRBJ1-1, with D hard to call. Germline V CDR1 and CDR2: MNHEY, SMNVEV (reference sequence). Trimming removed 10 bases from V and 1 base from J, with 10 bases in between. The CDR3 runs to 12 residues. CDR3 DNA: TGTGCCACACGGACCAAGAACACTGAAGCTTTCTTT. Residues: CATRTKNTEAFF.

This clonotype turned up a few times. V usage is TRBV3-1 and J usage is TRBJ2-2; TRBD1 might be the D (6 bases). The CDR3 extends over 16 amino acids. In germline, CDR1 is LGHDT, CDR2 YNNKEL (reference sequence). The germline V and J ends were trimmed by 3 bases and 4 bases, with 15 bases remaining between them. For the CDR3, the DNA is TGTGCCAGCAGCCAGGGATACAGGGCGGGCACCGGGGAGCTGTTTTTT. As protein: CASSQGYRAGTGELFF.

This clonotype appeared a few times. The CDR3 nucleotides are TGCGCCAGCAGCTCGGCGCTGGGTGAAAAACTGTTTTTT. Encoded protein: CASSSALGEKLFF. This chain joins TRBV4-1 and TRBJ1-4; no reliable D call. V was shortened by 5 bases and J by 7 bases, with 11 bases between the two germline ends. Looked up from germline, CDR1 is MGHRA and CDR2 is YSYEKL. The CDR3 sequence is 13 residues long.

This clonotype was found a few times. The V and J genes are TRBV7-9 and TRBJ1-2; 7 positions match TRBD1. This CDR3 has 14 amino acids. J gave up 7 bases and V 2 bases, and 7 bases lay outside the gene matches. Germline V gene sequence: CDR1 SEHNR, CDR2 FQNEAQ (reference sequence). The chain's CDR3 is CASSLSTGSLGYTF. CDR3 bases: TGTGCCAGCAGCTTATCGACAGGGTCGCTTGGCTACACCTTC.

The chain carries TRBV4-3 and TRBJ2-1; possible D gene TRBD2, 5 bases. The CDR3 spans 14 residues. V lost 0 bases and J 15 bases, leaving 18 bases between the germline ends. Germline assignment: CDR1 LGHNA and CDR2 YSLEER. The CDR3 protein is CASSQEGRKGSPFF. The CDR3 DNA reads as TGCGCCAGCAGCCAAGAGGGTAGGAAAGGGAGCCCGTTCTTC.

V is TRBV4-1 and J is TRBJ2-7; D not resolved. Trimming cost V 3 bases and J 3 bases, with 15 bases left between them. Germline CDR1 MGHRA, CDR2 YSYEKL. This CDR3 is 15 amino acids long. For the CDR3, the DNA is TGCGCCAGCAGCCAGACGGAACGGGCCCTCTACGAGCAGTACTTC. It translates to CASSQTERALYEQYF.